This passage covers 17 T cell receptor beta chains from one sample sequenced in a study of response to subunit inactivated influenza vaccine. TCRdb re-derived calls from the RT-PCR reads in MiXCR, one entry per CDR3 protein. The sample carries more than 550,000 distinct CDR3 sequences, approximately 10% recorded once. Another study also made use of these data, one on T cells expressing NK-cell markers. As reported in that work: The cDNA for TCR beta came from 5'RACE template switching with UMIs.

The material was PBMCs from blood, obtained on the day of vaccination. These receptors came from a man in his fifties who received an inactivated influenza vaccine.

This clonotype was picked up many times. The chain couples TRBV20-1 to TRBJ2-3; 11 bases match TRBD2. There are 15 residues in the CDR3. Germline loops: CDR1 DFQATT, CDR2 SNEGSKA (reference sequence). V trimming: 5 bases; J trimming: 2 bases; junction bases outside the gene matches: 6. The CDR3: CSAPGTSGYTDTQYF. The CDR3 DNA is TGCAGTGCTCCCGGGACTAGCGGCTACACAGATACGCAGTATTTT.

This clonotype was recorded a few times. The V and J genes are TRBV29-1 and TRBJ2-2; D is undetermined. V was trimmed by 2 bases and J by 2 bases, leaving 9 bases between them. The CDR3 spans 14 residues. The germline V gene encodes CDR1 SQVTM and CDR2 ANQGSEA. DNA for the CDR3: TGCAGCGTTGAATTAGTGTTTAACACCGGGGAGCTGTTTTTT. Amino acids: CSVELVFNTGELFF.

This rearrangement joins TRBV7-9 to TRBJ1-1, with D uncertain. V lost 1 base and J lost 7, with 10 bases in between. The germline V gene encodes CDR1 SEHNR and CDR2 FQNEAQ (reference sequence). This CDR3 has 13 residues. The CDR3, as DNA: TGTGCCAGCAGCTTAGGGGTCATAATTGAAGCTTTCTTT. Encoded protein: CASSLGVIIEAFF.

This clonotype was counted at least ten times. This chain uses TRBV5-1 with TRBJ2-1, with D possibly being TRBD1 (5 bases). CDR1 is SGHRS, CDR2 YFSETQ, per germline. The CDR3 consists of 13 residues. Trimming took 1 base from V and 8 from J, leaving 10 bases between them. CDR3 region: CASSLRGLDEQFF. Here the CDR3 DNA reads TGCGCCAGCAGCTTGAGGGGCCTGGATGAGCAGTTCTTC. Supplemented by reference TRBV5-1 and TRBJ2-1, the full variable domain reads KAGVTQTPRYLIKTRGQQVTLSCSPISGHRSVSWYQQTPGQGLQFLFEYFSETQRNKGNFPGRFSGRQFSNSRSEMNVSTLELGDSALYLCASSLRGLDEQFFGPGTRLTVL.

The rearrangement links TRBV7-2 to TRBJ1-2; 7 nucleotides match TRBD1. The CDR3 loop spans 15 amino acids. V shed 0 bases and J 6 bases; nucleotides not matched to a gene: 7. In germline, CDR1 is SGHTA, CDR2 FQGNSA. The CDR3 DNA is TGTGCCAGCAGCTTAGCAACAGGGGTACGGAATGGCTACACCTTC. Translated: CASSLATGVRNGYTF.

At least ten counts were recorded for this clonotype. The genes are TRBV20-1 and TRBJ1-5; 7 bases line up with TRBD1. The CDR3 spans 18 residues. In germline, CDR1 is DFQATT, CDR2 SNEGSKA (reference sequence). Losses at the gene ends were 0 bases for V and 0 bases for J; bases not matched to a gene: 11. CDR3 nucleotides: TGCAGTGCTAGAGATGGCACCGGGGCAGGGGGTAGCAATCAGCCCCAGCATTTT. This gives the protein CSARDGTGAGGSNQPQHF.

CDR3 sequence: CASSPSSGKKDEQFF. The CDR3 DNA is TGTGCCAGCAGCCCCTCTAGCGGGAAGAAGGATGAGCAGTTCTTC. The J gene is TRBJ2-1, the V gene TRBV7-9; TRBD2 agrees at 9 bases. V lost 5 bases and J lost 8; bases outside the gene matches: 10. CDR1 and CDR2 from the germline V gene are SEHNR and FQNEAQ (reference sequence). The CDR3 extends over 15 amino acids.

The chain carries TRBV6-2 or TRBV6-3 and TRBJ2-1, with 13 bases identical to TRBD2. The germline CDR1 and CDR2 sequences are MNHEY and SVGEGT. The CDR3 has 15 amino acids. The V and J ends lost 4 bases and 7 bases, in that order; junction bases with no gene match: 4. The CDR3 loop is CASSLGLAGRNEQFF. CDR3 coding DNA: TGTGCCAGCAGTTTGGGACTAGCGGGAAGGAATGAGCAGTTCTTC.

The CDR3 region has the DNA TGCAGTGCTCGCCCCCCACAGGGGGCCGGGGCAGATACGCAGTATTTT. It encodes CSARPPQGAGADTQYF. The chain employs TRBV20-1 and TRBJ2-3; 9 bases are shared with TRBD1. V lost 5 bases, J lost 4 bases, and 13 bases stayed unmatched. CDR1 and CDR2 (germline): DFQATT, SNEGSKA (reference sequence). The CDR3 contains 16 residues.

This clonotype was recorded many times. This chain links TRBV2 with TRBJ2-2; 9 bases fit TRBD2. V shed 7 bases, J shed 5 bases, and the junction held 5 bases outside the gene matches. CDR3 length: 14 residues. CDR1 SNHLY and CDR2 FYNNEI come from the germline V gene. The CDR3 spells CASTGTSPTGELFF. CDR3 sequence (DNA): TGTGCCAGCACAGGGACTAGCCCAACCGGGGAGCTGTTTTTT.

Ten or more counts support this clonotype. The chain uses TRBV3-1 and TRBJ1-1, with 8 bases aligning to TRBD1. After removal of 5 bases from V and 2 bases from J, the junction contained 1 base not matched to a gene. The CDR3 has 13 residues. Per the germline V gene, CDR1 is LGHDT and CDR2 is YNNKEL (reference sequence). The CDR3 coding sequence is TGTGCCAGCAGCGGACAGGGTAACACTGAAGCTTTCTTT. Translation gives CASSGQGNTEAFF.

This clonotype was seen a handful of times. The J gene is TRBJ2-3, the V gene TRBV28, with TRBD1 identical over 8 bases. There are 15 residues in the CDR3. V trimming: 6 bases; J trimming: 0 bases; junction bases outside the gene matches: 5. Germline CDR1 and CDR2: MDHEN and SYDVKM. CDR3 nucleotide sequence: TGTGCCAGCAGAGGGACAGGTGGCAGCACAGATACGCAGTATTTT. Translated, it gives CASRGTGGSTDTQYF.

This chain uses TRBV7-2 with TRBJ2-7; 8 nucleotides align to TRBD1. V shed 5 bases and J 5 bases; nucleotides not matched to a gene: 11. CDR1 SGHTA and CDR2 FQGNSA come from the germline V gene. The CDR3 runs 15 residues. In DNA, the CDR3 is TGTGCCAGCAGCCAAATTCAGGGGGCGGGAAACGAGCAGTACTTC. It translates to CASSQIQGAGNEQYF.

The CDR3 loop reads CASSYSSSSETQYF. CDR3 bases: TGTGCCAGCAGTTACTCTTCGAGTTCGGAGACCCAGTACTTC. The V gene is TRBV6-5, the J gene TRBJ2-5; D gene uncertain. CDR3 size: 14 residues. Germline V gene sequence: CDR1 MNHEY, CDR2 SVGAGI. V was pared by 0 bases and J by 5 bases, with 10 bases between.

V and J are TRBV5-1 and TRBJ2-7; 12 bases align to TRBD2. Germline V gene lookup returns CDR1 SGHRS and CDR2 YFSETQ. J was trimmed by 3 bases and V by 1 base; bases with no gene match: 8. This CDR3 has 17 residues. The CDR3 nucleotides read TGCGCCAGCAGCTTGTCGCTTACTAGCGGGGGGTACTACGAGCAGTACTTC. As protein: CASSLSLTSGGYYEQYF. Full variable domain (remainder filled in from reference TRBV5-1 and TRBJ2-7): KAGVTQTPRYLIKTRGQQVTLSCSPISGHRSVSWYQQTPGQGLQFLFEYFSETQRNKGNFPGRFSGRQFSNSRSEMNVSTLELGDSALYLCASSLSLTSGGYYEQYFGPGTRLTVT.

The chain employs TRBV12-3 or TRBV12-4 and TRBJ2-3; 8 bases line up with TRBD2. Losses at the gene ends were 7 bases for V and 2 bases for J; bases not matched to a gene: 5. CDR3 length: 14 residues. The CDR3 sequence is CASTDSGITDTQYF. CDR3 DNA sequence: TGTGCCAGCACCGATAGCGGGATCACAGATACGCAGTATTTT.

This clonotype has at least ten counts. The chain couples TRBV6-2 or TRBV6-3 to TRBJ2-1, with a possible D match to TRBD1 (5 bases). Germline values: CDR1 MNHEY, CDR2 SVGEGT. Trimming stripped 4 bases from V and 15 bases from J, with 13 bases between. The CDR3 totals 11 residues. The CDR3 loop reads CASSLAGQRFF. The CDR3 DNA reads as TGTGCCAGCAGTTTGGCTGGACAACGGTTCTTC.